Below, 4 T cell receptor beta chains from the same sample are listed, as sequenced in a study of blood T cell repertoires in COVID-19. Data came from immunoSEQ multiplex PCR; TCRdb stores just in-frame clones and leaves some out. The sample carries about 190,000 clones, 75% to 90% recorded once. The sample consisted of peripheral blood. All receptors derive from a man aged 60 to 69 with acute or convalescent COVID-19.

Only one count was recorded for this clone. The V and J genes are TRBV4-2 and TRBJ2-4; D gene uncertain. V lost 2 bases and J 10 bases, leaving 24 bases between the germline ends. Per germline, CDR1 LGHNA and CDR2 YNFKEQ. CDR3 length: 17 residues. CDR3 loop: CASSQPLSGRVRSIQYF. The DNA of the CDR3 is TGTGCCAGCAGCCAACCCCTATCGGGTCGGGTACGAAGTATTCAGTACTTC.

This chain uses TRBV19 with TRBJ2-3; a weak D match, TRBD2 (7 bases). CDR3 length: 16 amino acids. V was cut by 2 bases and J by 1 base, with 13 bases left in between. Germline V gene sequence: CDR1 LNHDA, CDR2 SQIVND (reference sequence). CDR3 nucleotides: TGTGCCAGTAGTATACGCGGGGGCCGTCGCACAGATACGCAGTATTTT. Amino acid sequence: CASSIRGGRRTDTQYF.

The chain links TRBV6-4 to TRBJ1-5; no clear D. The CDR3 covers 13 residues. Germline lookup yields CDR1 MRHNA and CDR2 SNTAGT. V was cut by 3 bases and J by 9 bases, with 12 bases left in between. DNA of the CDR3: TGTGCCAGCAGTGAACAACCGAATTCGCCCCAGCATTTT. Its translation is CASSEQPNSPQHF.

The chain is built from TRBV12-3 or TRBV12-4 and TRBJ1-2; D unresolved. V lost 7 bases and J lost 7, with 10 bases in between. This CDR3 is 11 amino acids long. The CDR3 loop is CASTSTGGYTF. The CDR3 DNA is TGTGCCAGCACCTCGACGGGTGGCTACACCTTC.